This TCR beta chain derives from a study of a mutant IDH1 vaccine in newly diagnosed glioma. About the research overall: Patients got their first vaccination 4-6 weeks after radiotherapy alone, or with temozolomide cycles. Patients got radiotherapy, temozolomide, or both beforehand, and most got both.

With respect to this clone: Its antigen is currently unknown.

This table comes from immunoSEQ multiplex PCR, and its TCRdb copy is limited to in-frame clones, with some not included. This table holds over 55,000 clones, roughly 80% found once. Germline V gene sequence: CDR1 SGHRS, CDR2 YFSETQ. Trimming shortened V by 3 bases and J by 0 bases, and 20 bases separated the two germline ends. The CDR3 consists of 18 residues. Stated time point: week 11, during vaccination. Each dose delivered 300 ug of mutant IDH1 20-mer peptide subcutaneously with imiquimod. The sequencing used PBMCs, collected from a glioma patient whose treatment included an IDH1 peptide vaccine. The chain links TRBV5-1 to TRBJ2-3; D may match TRBD1 or TRBD2 (5 bases each). This sequence was found in a man younger than 45 with glioma. CDR3 loop: CASSSLPRDAVSTDTQYF. The CDR3 nucleotides are TGCGCCAGCAGCTCGCTCCCCCGGGACGCGGTAAGCACAGATACGCAGTATTTT.